The 27 T cell receptor beta chains below all came from one sample that was sequenced in a study of blood T cell repertoires in COVID-19. Here immunoSEQ multiplex PCR was the method, and the copy in TCRdb shows in-frame clones only, minus some. The sample lists approximately 180,000 clones, around 76% seen once, with roughly 8.1% in the top ten. Sequenced: peripheral blood. The receptors originated from a woman in her 70s with acute or convalescent COVID-19.

This clone was recorded only once. The V gene is TRBV3-1 (or the pseudogene TRBV3-2), the J gene TRBJ2-7; the match to TRBD1 covers 8 bases. The V gene's germline CDR1 is LGHDT and CDR2 YNNKEL (reference sequence). With 4 bases clipped from V and 6 bases from J, the junction kept 5 bases outside the gene matches. This CDR3 is built from 13 residues. CDR3 loop: CASSRQGRREQYF. The CDR3 region has the DNA TGTGCCAGCAGCCGACAGGGGAGGCGCGAGCAGTACTTC.

The gene calls are TRBV6-2 or TRBV6-3 and TRBJ2-3; D is perhaps TRBD2 (6 bases). Trimming pared 2 bases from V and 5 bases from J, leaving 26 bases between. Germline lookup yields CDR1 MNHEY and CDR2 SVGEGT. The CDR3 sequence is 19 residues long. Here the CDR3 DNA reads TGTGCCAGCAGTTACCATCTTAGCGGCGCGGCCCTGAACTTAGATACGCAGTATTTT. It codes for CASSYHLSGAALNLDTQYF.

The chain joins TRBV5-6 to TRBJ1-6; D is perhaps TRBD1 (5 bases). Germline loops: CDR1 SGHDT, CDR2 YYEEEE. The CDR3 runs 14 residues. Trimming stripped 2 bases from V and 5 bases from J, with 8 bases between. CDR3: CASSLGGDNSPLHF. In nucleotides, the CDR3 is TGTGCCAGCAGCTTAGGAGGGGATAATTCACCCCTCCACTTT.

V and J are TRBV5-1 and TRBJ2-5; TRBD1 aligns across 9 bases. V gave up 0 bases and J gave up 4 bases; unmatched junction bases: 10. Germline V gene lookup returns CDR1 SGHRS and CDR2 YFSETQ. The CDR3 spans 17 residues. CDR3 region: CASSLDITGGRGETQYF. Here the CDR3 DNA reads TGCGCCAGCAGCTTGGATATTACAGGGGGCCGCGGAGAGACCCAGTACTTC.

The gene calls are TRBV5-5 and TRBJ2-7; D possibly corresponds to TRBD2 (5 bases). The CDR3 runs to 15 residues. Germline lookup yields CDR1 SGHKS and CDR2 YYEKEE (reference sequence). With 4 bases removed from V and 2 bases from J, the gap between germline ends came to 16 bases. CDR3 residues: CASSPALSGTYEQYF. The CDR3 nucleotides are TGTGCCAGCAGCCCTGCTCTAAGCGGAACCTACGAGCAGTACTTC.

This chain joins TRBV5-1 and TRBJ2-3, with D unresolved. CDR1 SGHRS and CDR2 YFSETQ come from the germline V gene. This CDR3 comprises 14 residues. Trimming took 4 bases from V and 2 from J, leaving 11 bases between them. The CDR3 DNA is TGCGCCAGCAGCATTTTCTTATCCACAGATACGCAGTATTTT. It encodes CASSIFLSTDTQYF.

V is TRBV7-2 and J is TRBJ2-3, with D perhaps TRBD2 (6 bases). The CDR3 is made up of 16 amino acids. The V end lost 3 bases, the J end lost 0 bases, and 13 bases lay between the germline ends. Germline V CDR1 and CDR2: SGHTA, FQGNSA. The CDR3 DNA sequence: TGTGCCAGCAGCTTGGCAGCGGGCCTTAGCACAGATACGCAGTATTTT. It yields the protein CASSLAAGLSTDTQYF.

The chain links TRBV24-1 to TRBJ1-2; maybe TRBD1 (6 bases). This CDR3 is built from 13 residues. Germline V gene lookup returns CDR1 KGHDR and CDR2 SFDVKD. V lost 8 bases and J 6 bases, leaving 15 bases between the germline ends. In DNA form, the CDR3 reads TGTGCCACCAAGGCCCGGGGGGCGGATGGCTACACCTTC. This translates into CATKARGADGYTF.

This chain connects TRBV11-2 to TRBJ1-3, with D unclear. Germline V CDR1 and CDR2: SGHAT, FQNNGV. The CDR3 is 18 amino acids. The V end lost 0 bases, the J end lost 1 base, and 16 bases lay between the germline ends. DNA of the CDR3: TGTGCCAGCAGCTTAGATCTGAGGTTCCGTGGGTCTGGAAACACCATATATTTT. Amino acid sequence: CASSLDLRFRGSGNTIYF.

V gene TRBV27 combines with J gene TRBJ2-7; 9 bases fit TRBD1. J gave up 5 bases and V 3 bases, and 5 bases lay outside the gene matches. CDR1 MNHEY and CDR2 SMNVEV come from the germline V gene (reference sequence). The CDR3 has 14 residues. CDR3 sequence reads: CASSLGQGADEQYF. CDR3 DNA: TGTGCCAGCAGTTTGGGACAGGGAGCGGACGAGCAGTACTTC.

V gene TRBV20-1 combines with J gene TRBJ2-1; 7 positions agree with TRBD2. The CDR3 is made up of 17 amino acids. Trimming took 3 bases from V and 11 from J; bases not matched to a gene: 22. Germline-derived CDR1 and CDR2 are DFQATT and SNEGSKA (reference sequence). The CDR3 bases are TGCAGTGCTAGTGATTCTAGGAGTAGCGGGCCTATTCGCAAGCAGTTCTTC. It yields the protein CSASDSRSSGPIRKQFF.

The chain combines TRBV6-4 with TRBJ2-7, with D possibly TRBD1 on 5 matching bases. The CDR3 runs to 14 residues. V was trimmed by 7 bases and J by 0 bases, leaving 13 bases between them. Germline V gene lookup returns CDR1 MRHNA and CDR2 SNTAGT. CDR3 in amino acids: CASMPRASSYEQYF. The CDR3 DNA reads as TGTGCCAGCATGCCCAGGGCGAGCTCCTACGAGCAGTACTTC.

This clone occurred once. The CDR3 reads CASGTSMNTEAFF. The CDR3 bases are TGTGCCAGTGGGACATCCATGAACACTGAAGCTTTCTTT. The genes are TRBV2 and TRBJ1-1; D may be TRBD1 (6 bases). Germline-derived CDR1 and CDR2 are SNHLY and FYNNEI. Trimming removed 9 bases from V and 0 bases from J, with 11 bases in between. The CDR3 sequence is 13 residues long.

This chain uses TRBV18 with TRBJ1-2; unclear D gene. Trimming took 2 bases from V and 3 from J, leaving 10 bases between them. The CDR3 is 14 residues long. Germline loops: CDR1 KGHSH, CDR2 LQKENI. This CDR3 reads CASSPGGQDYGYTF. Here the CDR3 DNA reads TGTGCCAGCTCACCAGGAGGGCAGGACTATGGCTACACCTTC.

The J gene is TRBJ1-1, the V gene TRBV3-1 (or the pseudogene TRBV3-2); 8 bases are a match to TRBD1. Trimming took 1 base from V and 5 from J; bases not matched to a gene: 3. The CDR3 extends over 14 amino acids. CDR1 and CDR2 (germline): LGHDT, YNNKEL (reference sequence). This CDR3 is CASSQGRTGTEAFF. The CDR3 DNA sequence: TGTGCCAGCAGCCAAGGACGGACAGGGACTGAAGCTTTCTTT.

This clone was counted a few times. The chain carries TRBV27 and TRBJ2-2, with D perhaps TRBD1 (6 bases). V was trimmed by 2 bases and J by 8 bases, leaving 15 bases between them. This CDR3 spans 15 amino acids. CDR1 MNHEY and CDR2 SMNVEV come from the germline V gene (reference sequence). The DNA for the CDR3 is TGTGCCAGCAGTTTAGCGGACAGCGTGCGTGGGGAGCTGTTTTTT. Translated: CASSLADSVRGELFF.

With regard to this clone: The identical CDR3 is also encoded by other nucleotide sequences in the sample. This rearrangement joins TRBV7-2 to TRBJ2-5; maybe TRBD1 (5 bases). The CDR3 consists of 14 residues. V dropped 4 bases and J dropped 1 base, with 10 bases sitting between them. Looked up from germline, CDR1 is SGHTA and CDR2 is FQGNSA. This CDR3 reads CASSSTGFQETQYF. The CDR3 nucleotides read TGTGCCAGCAGCTCAACAGGTTTCCAAGAGACCCAGTACTTC.

This clone was detected only once. The chain uses TRBV7-2 and TRBJ1-6; tentative D call: TRBD1 (5 bases). The CDR3 contains 15 residues. With 4 bases removed from V and 7 bases from J, the gap between germline ends came to 14 bases. Germline values: CDR1 SGHTA, CDR2 FQGNSA. CDR3 DNA: TGTGCCAGCAGCTCCGGTGACAGCGTAAATTCACCCCTCCACTTT. It encodes CASSSGDSVNSPLHF.

The chain is built from TRBV2 and TRBJ1-2, with D tentatively TRBD1 (6 bases). This CDR3 spans 12 amino acids. In germline, CDR1 is SNHLY, CDR2 FYNNEI. V was cut by 2 bases and J by 8 bases, with 9 bases left in between. CDR3 nucleotide sequence: TGTGCCAGCAGTGAAACAGGGAGAGGCTACACCTTC. Translation gives CASSETGRGYTF.

The chain employs TRBV10-3 and TRBJ1-4; possible D gene TRBD1, 6 bases. CDR3 length: 13 amino acids. V was trimmed by 10 bases and J by 4 bases, leaving 13 bases between them. Germline loops: CDR1 ENHRY, CDR2 SYGVKD. The CDR3 sequence: CASVGTINEKLFF. The DNA for the CDR3 is TGTGCCAGCGTTGGGACAATTAATGAAAAACTGTTTTTT.

This rearrangement joins TRBV4-1 to TRBJ2-7; 7 bases line up with TRBD2. Looked up from germline, CDR1 is MGHRA and CDR2 is YSYEKL. The CDR3 is 16 amino acids. V dropped 0 bases and J dropped 4; count of bases not matched to a gene: 9. The CDR3 sequence: CASSQDPSGTIYEQYF. CDR3 DNA sequence: TGCGCCAGCAGCCAAGATCCCAGCGGGACGATATACGAGCAGTACTTC.

V gene TRBV7-2 combines with J gene TRBJ1-1; 8 bases align to TRBD1. The CDR3 sequence is 14 residues long. V dropped 5 bases and J dropped 3; count of bases not matched to a gene: 5. Germline-derived CDR1 and CDR2 are SGHTA and FQGNSA. Here the CDR3 DNA reads TGTGCCAGCAGCCCAGGGGGCTTTTACACTGAAGCTTTCTTT. Protein product: CASSPGGFYTEAFF.

This clone was recorded once. This sample also contains other DNA sequences that code for the same CDR3. The CDR3 DNA sequence: TGTGCCAGCAGCTTACAGGGAAACACTGAAGCTTTCTTT. This sequence encodes CASSLQGNTEAFF. J is TRBJ1-1 and V is TRBV7-9; a weak D match, TRBD1 (5 bases). Germline assignment: CDR1 SEHNR and CDR2 FQNEAQ (reference sequence). CDR3 length: 13 residues. Trimming left V 2 bases short and J 2 bases short, with 6 bases between.

The chain joins TRBV27 to TRBJ2-5; no reliable D call. CDR1 and CDR2 from the germline V gene are MNHEY and SMNVEV (reference sequence). Trimming shortened V by 6 bases and J by 3 bases, and 5 bases separated the two germline ends. CDR3 length: 11 amino acids. The CDR3: CASSQKETQYF. In DNA, the CDR3 is TGTGCCAGCAGCCAGAAAGAGACCCAGTACTTC.

The chain joins TRBV15 to TRBJ1-3, with 8 bases identical to TRBD1. The CDR3 has 16 amino acids. Germline values: CDR1 LNHNV, CDR2 YYDKDF (reference sequence). After removal of 5 bases from V and 8 bases from J, the junction contained 14 bases not matched to a gene. CDR3 sequence reads: CATSSGGRTGGDTIYF. As DNA, the CDR3 is TGTGCCACCAGCTCAGGGGGCCGGACCGGAGGGGACACCATATATTTT. The variable domain in full, with the rest retrieved from reference TRBV15 and TRBJ1-3, is DAMVIQNPRYQVTQFGKPVTLSCSQTLNHNVMYWYQQKSSQAPKLLFHYYDKDFNNEADTPDNFQSRRPNTSFCFLDIRSPGLGDTAMYLCATSSGGRTGGDTIYFGEGSWLTVV.

The gene calls are TRBV7-2 and TRBJ2-1; a weak D match, TRBD2 (6 bases). From germline, CDR1 is SGHTA and CDR2 FQGNSA. The CDR3 sequence is 17 residues long. V shed 5 bases and J shed 0 bases, with 17 bases lying between them. The chain's CDR3 is CASSPIRSGSSYNEQFF. CDR3 sequence (DNA): TGTGCCAGCAGCCCCATACGTTCCGGGAGCTCCTACAATGAGCAGTTCTTC.

There are a few counts of this clone. V and J are TRBV14 and TRBJ2-7; D remains ambiguous. The V end lost 4 bases, the J end lost 3 bases, and 4 bases lay between the germline ends. The CDR3 runs to 11 residues. The germline CDR1 and CDR2 sequences are SGHDN and FVKESK. As DNA, the CDR3 is TGTGCCAGCAGCCGAGGCTACGAGCAGTACTTC. Amino acid sequence: CASSRGYEQYF.